Reported below is one TCR beta chain. Its antigen is undetermined. Per the germline V gene, CDR1 is SGHTA and CDR2 is FQGNSA. The CDR3 spans 15 residues. V trimming: 2 bases; J trimming: 4 bases; junction bases outside the gene matches: 4. The source of the sample is a study of T-cell memory formation after mild COVID-19. Across the study: Each donor largely had its own TCR clusters.

UMIs and sample barcodes were carried by the TCR alpha and TCR beta cDNA libraries that 5'RACE produced using constant-segment primers. TCRdb re-called the 5' RACE reads through MiXCR, storing one row per CDR3 protein. The sample records about 160,000 distinct CDR3 sequences, roughly 31% being singletons. Broader study findings: Contracting CD4+ clones sat mainly in CM and EM; CD8+ in EMRA. There were some responding clones in pre-infection memory, which suggested that cross-reactive memory had joined.

V and J are TRBV7-2 and TRBJ2-3; 9 positions match TRBD1. The source of this sequence is an adult woman who had mild COVID-19 (a few samples of this study predate the infection). Cell type and time point are not known. Material for sequencing was PBMCs or a T cell subset sorted from them (not recorded which). CDR3 nucleotide sequence: TGTGCCAGCAGCTTATGGACAGGGGTCTCAGATACGCAGTATTTT. Its protein product is CASSLWTGVSDTQYF.